The 21 T cell receptor beta chains below were found in one sample sequenced in a study of blood T cells in healthy people across ages. Primed by a sample-barcoded 5' primer and a J-beta primer mix, a second PCR proceeded for 7 to 11 cycles. In TCRdb, the 5' RACE reads were re-called with MiXCR into one record per CDR3 protein. The data contain hundreds of thousands of distinct CDR3 sequences, around 24% of them singletons. These same records also appear under a second study, on T cells of mothers and their children.

Sequences were obtained from blood. These TCRs come from a boy between 10 and 17 years old in good health.

The V and J genes are TRBV29-1 and TRBJ2-7; TRBD2 agrees at 9 bases. Germline lookup yields CDR1 SQVTM and CDR2 ANQGSEA. Trimming removed 6 bases from V and 0 bases from J; junction bases left unmatched: 3. The CDR3 loop spans 13 amino acids. The CDR3 loop is CSVGLANSYEQYF. As DNA, the CDR3 is TGCAGCGTAGGACTAGCGAACTCCTACGAGCAGTACTTC.

In this sample, this clonotype turned up a few times. The chain joins TRBV27 to TRBJ2-7; the match to TRBD1 covers 8 bases. This CDR3 has 12 residues. Germline V CDR1 and CDR2: MNHEY, SMNVEV (reference sequence). V trimming: 6 bases; J trimming: 5 bases; junction bases outside the gene matches: 3. The CDR3 loop is CASRTGADEQYF. CDR3 nucleotide sequence: TGTGCCAGCAGGACAGGGGCAGACGAGCAGTACTTC.

This clonotype was recorded only once. For the CDR3, the DNA is TGCAGTGCTTCCATGGGGGTGGATAATGAAAAACTGTTTTTT. This codes for CSASMGVDNEKLFF. The genes are TRBV20-1 and TRBJ1-4, with a possible D match to TRBD1 (5 bases). The V gene lost 5 bases and the J gene lost 4 bases, with 14 bases spanning the gap. The CDR3 spans 14 residues. Germline-derived CDR1 and CDR2 are DFQATT and SNEGSKA (reference sequence).

This clonotype was detected a few times. The V and J genes are TRBV15 and TRBJ2-5; D call uncertain. The CDR3 totals 16 residues. Germline-derived CDR1 and CDR2 are LNHNV and YYDKDF (reference sequence). The ends were cut back, 1 base at V and 2 bases at J, with 14 bases in the middle. The CDR3 sequence: CATSRGEMGWQETQYF. As DNA, the CDR3 is TGTGCCACCAGCAGAGGCGAGATGGGCTGGCAAGAGACCCAGTACTTC.

The rearrangement uses TRBV9 and TRBJ1-3; 10 bases line up with TRBD1. V lost 0 bases to trimming and J lost 0 bases; unmatched junction nucleotides: 9. The CDR3 loop spans 19 amino acids. Germline CDR1 is SGDLS and CDR2 is YYNGEE. The CDR3, as DNA: TGTGCCAGCAGCGTAGAGGTTTCGGGACAGGGGTTCTCTGGAAACACCATATATTTT. Translation: CASSVEVSGQGFSGNTIYF.

This clonotype appeared a few times. The chain has TRBV7-2 and TRBJ2-3; D call uncertain. V lost 6 bases and J 6 bases, leaving 22 bases between the germline ends. The CDR3 runs 16 residues. Germline CDR1 SGHTA, CDR2 FQGNSA. In DNA, the CDR3 is TGTGCCAGCAGAAAAAGTGGTGGCACACCACAGGATACGCAGTATTTT. Translating it yields CASRKSGGTPQDTQYF.

The gene calls are TRBV29-1 and TRBJ1-2; D not certain. V lost 4 bases and J 0 bases, leaving 9 bases between the germline ends. The CDR3 has 13 amino acids. Germline-derived CDR1 and CDR2 are SQVTM and ANQGSEA. CDR3 coding DNA: TGCAGCGTTGTCAGGCCGCCTAACTATGGCTACACCTTC. Its protein product is CSVVRPPNYGYTF.

This clonotype was recorded once. The CDR3 is CASSITGQNQPQHF. DNA for the CDR3: TGTGCCAGCAGTATTACAGGACAGAACCAGCCCCAGCATTTT. The V call is TRBV28, the J call TRBJ1-5, with D possibly matching TRBD1 (6 bases). Trimming pared 5 bases from V and 7 bases from J, leaving 15 bases between. The CDR3 consists of 14 residues. Per the germline V gene, CDR1 is MDHEN and CDR2 is SYDVKM.

The chain uses TRBV3-1 and TRBJ2-1; D may be TRBD1 (6 bases). The germline CDR1 and CDR2 sequences are LGHDT and YNNKEL (reference sequence). This CDR3 is 17 amino acids long. Trimming took off 0 bases at V and 5 bases at J, with 17 bases between the two ends. CDR3 sequence reads: CASSQDKGEYRDNEQFF. The CDR3 bases are TGTGCCAGCAGCCAAGATAAGGGGGAGTATCGAGACAATGAGCAGTTCTTC.

This chain uses TRBV4-1 with TRBJ2-7, with D possibly being TRBD2 (6 bases). Germline V lookup: CDR1 MGHRA, CDR2 YSYEKL. With 4 bases removed from V and 3 bases from J, the gap between germline ends came to 19 bases. This CDR3 contains 16 residues. The DNA for the CDR3 is TGCGCCAGCAGCCCATTCCCACTAGCTGGAAACTACGAGCAGTACTTC. This translates into CASSPFPLAGNYEQYF.

This chain links TRBV7-9 with TRBJ2-1; 7 nucleotides agree with TRBD2. This CDR3 has 16 residues. CDR1 and CDR2 (germline): SEHNR, FQNEAQ (reference sequence). Germline trimming cut 1 base from V and 3 bases from J; bases unmatched to any gene: 6. CDR3 DNA sequence: TGTGCCAGCAGCTTAGGGGAAGGCGGGGGCTACAATGAGCAGTTCTTC. It is translated as CASSLGEGGGYNEQFF.

This clonotype has just a few counts. The chain is built from TRBV6-4 and TRBJ2-1; unclear D gene. Germline assignment: CDR1 MRHNA and CDR2 SNTAGT. The ends were cut back, 0 bases at V and 6 bases at J, with 6 bases in the middle. This CDR3 comprises 13 residues. CDR3 sequence reads: CASSDSEANEQFF. The CDR3, as DNA: TGTGCCAGCAGTGACTCGGAAGCCAATGAGCAGTTCTTC.

This clonotype was detected only a few times. Mismatch with germline at one junction end may stem from a read error. The rearrangement joins TRBV7-8 to TRBJ1-4, with no clear D. Germline V gene sequence: CDR1 SGHVS, CDR2 FQNEAQ. The CDR3 sequence is 15 residues long. CDR3 loop: CASSFAGSEPERLFF. DNA of the CDR3: TGTGCCAGCAGCTTCGCCGGGTCAGAACCTGAAAGACTGTTTTTT.

The gene calls are TRBV7-2 and TRBJ2-7; a weak D match, TRBD2 (7 bases). CDR1 is SGHTA, CDR2 FQGNSA, per germline. CDR3 size: 15 residues. With 7 bases removed from V and 1 base from J, the gap between germline ends came to 17 bases. DNA of the CDR3: TGTGCCAGCACCCCATGGGGGGGCCAATCCTACGAGCAGTACTTC. The encoded protein is CASTPWGGQSYEQYF.

V usage is TRBV21-1 and J usage is TRBJ2-7; the listed D gene, TRBD1, was not tested against the DNA. TRBV21-1 is noted as a pseudogene. The CDR3 has 14 residues. Here the CDR3 DNA reads TGTGCCAGCAGGTTCCGGGACAAGCCCTACGAGCAGTACTTC. Protein product: CASRFRDKPYEQYF.

The chain couples TRBV5-1 to TRBJ2-2; no definite D call. The germline gives CDR1 SGHRS, CDR2 YFSETQ. The CDR3 covers 14 residues. Trimming cost V 7 bases and J 1 base, with 11 bases left between them. CDR3 loop: CASLLSMNTGELFF. The CDR3 coding sequence is TGCGCCAGCCTTTTGTCCATGAACACCGGGGAGCTGTTTTTT.

The chain joins TRBV12-5 to TRBJ2-3; the match to TRBD2 covers 8 bases. J lost 4 bases, V lost 4 bases, and 13 bases had no gene match. Germline V gene sequence: CDR1 LGHNT, CDR2 FRNRAP. This CDR3 is built from 17 residues. DNA for the CDR3: TGTGCTAGTGGTTCTCAAACGGGAGGGCCCTCGGCAGATACGCAGTATTTT. This translates into CASGSQTGGPSADTQYF. Together with reference TRBV12-5 and TRBJ2-3, the CDR3 gives the full variable domain: DARVTQTPRHKVTEMGQEVTMRCQPILGHNTVFWYRQTMMQGLELLAYFRNRAPLDDSGMPKDRFSAEMPDATLATLKIQPSEPRDSAVYFCASGSQTGGPSADTQYFGPGTRLTVL.

This clonotype was recorded at least ten times. The chain is built from TRBV29-1 and TRBJ1-1; no clear D gene. Germline V CDR1 and CDR2: SQVTM, ANQGSEA. Trimming pared 7 bases from V and 3 bases from J, leaving 9 bases between. The CDR3 is 11 amino acids. The CDR3 nucleotides are TGCAGCGGAAAGGTCGACACTGAAGCTTTCTTT. Amino acids: CSGKVDTEAFF.

This clonotype appeared a few times. The chain has TRBV12-3 or TRBV12-4 and TRBJ2-7; D remains ambiguous. Trimming left V 6 bases short and J 2 bases short, with 14 bases between. The CDR3 has 14 amino acids. The CDR3 bases are TGTGCCAGCAGCCCGGGTTCCGGACCCTACGAGCAGTACTTC. It translates to CASSPGSGPYEQYF.

The chain uses TRBV7-2 and TRBJ2-5; no reliable D call. This CDR3 comprises 15 residues. The germline V gene encodes CDR1 SGHTA and CDR2 FQGNSA. Trimming removed 2 bases at V and 2 bases at J, with 12 bases between. The CDR3: CASSLSAGPQETQYF. The CDR3 bases are TGTGCCAGCAGCTTATCGGCAGGACCACAAGAGACCCAGTACTTC.

This chain uses TRBV20-1 with TRBJ2-7; D unresolved. Deletions cut 0 bases from V and 5 bases from J, with 8 bases between. This CDR3 is built from 12 residues. Germline V CDR1 and CDR2: DFQATT, SNEGSKA (reference sequence). CDR3 DNA sequence: TGCAGTGCTAGAGATCCTGGGAACGAGCAGTACTTC. This translates into CSARDPGNEQYF.